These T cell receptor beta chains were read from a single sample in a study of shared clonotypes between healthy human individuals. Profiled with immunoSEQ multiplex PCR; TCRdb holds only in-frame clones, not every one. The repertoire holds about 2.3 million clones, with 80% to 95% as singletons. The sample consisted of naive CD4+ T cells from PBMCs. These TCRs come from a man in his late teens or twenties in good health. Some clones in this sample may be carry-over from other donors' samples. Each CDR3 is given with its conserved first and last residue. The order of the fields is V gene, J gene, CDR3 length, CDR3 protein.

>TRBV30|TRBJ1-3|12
CAWTPGEDTIYF
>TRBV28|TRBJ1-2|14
CASSPGDRYYGYTF
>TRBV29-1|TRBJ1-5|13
CSVSGNGLQPQHF
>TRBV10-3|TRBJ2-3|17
CAISGFQGPSSTDTQYF
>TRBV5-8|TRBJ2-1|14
CASSLRLARDEQFF
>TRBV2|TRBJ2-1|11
CASGVYNEQFF
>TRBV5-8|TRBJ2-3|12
CASSSVLRPQYF
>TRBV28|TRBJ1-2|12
CASSLGRIGYTF
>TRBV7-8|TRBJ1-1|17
CASSQTWRREPNTEAFF
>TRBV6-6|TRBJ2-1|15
CASGHPSGSYNEQFF
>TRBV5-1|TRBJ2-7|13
CASARTGGNEQYF
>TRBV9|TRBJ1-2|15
CASSVEMNRAYGYTF
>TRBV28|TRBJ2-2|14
CASSRQGGTGELFF
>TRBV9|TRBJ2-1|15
CASSVEASSYNEQFF
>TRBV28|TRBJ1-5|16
CASSNQLRGPSQPQHF
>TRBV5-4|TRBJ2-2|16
CASSPGQGAYTGELFF